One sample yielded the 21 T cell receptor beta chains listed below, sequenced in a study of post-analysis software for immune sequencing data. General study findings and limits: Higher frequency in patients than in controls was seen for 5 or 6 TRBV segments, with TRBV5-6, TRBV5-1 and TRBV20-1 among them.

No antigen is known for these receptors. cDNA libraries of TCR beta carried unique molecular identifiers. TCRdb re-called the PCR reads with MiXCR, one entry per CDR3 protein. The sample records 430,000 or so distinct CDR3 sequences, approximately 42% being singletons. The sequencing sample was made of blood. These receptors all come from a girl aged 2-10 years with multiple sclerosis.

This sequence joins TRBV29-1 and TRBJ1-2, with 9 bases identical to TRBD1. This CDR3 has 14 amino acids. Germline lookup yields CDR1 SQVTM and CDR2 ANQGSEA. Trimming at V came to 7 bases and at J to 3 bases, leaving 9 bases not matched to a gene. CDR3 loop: CSGEGQGQYYGYTF. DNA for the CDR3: TGCAGCGGGGAAGGACAGGGGCAGTACTATGGCTACACCTTC. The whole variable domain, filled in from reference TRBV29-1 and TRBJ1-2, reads SAVISQKPSRDICQRGTSLTIQCQVDSQVTMMFWYRQQPGQSLTLIATANQGSEATYESGFVIDKFPISRPNLTFSTLTVSNMSPEDSSIYLCSGEGQGQYYGYTFGSGTRLTVV.

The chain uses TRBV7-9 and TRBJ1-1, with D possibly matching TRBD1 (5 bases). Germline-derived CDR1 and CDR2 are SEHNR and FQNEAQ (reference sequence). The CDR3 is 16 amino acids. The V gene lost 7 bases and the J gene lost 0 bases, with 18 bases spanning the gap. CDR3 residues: CASKPYAPTVNTEAFF. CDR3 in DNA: TGTGCCAGCAAACCTTACGCCCCGACAGTGAACACTGAAGCTTTCTTT. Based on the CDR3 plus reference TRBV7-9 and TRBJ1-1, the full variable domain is DTGVSQNPRHKITKRGQNVTFRCDPISEHNRLYWYRQTLGQGPEFLTYFQNEAQLEKSRLLSDRFSAERPKGSFSTLEIQRTEQGDSAMYLCASKPYAPTVNTEAFFGQGTRLTVV.

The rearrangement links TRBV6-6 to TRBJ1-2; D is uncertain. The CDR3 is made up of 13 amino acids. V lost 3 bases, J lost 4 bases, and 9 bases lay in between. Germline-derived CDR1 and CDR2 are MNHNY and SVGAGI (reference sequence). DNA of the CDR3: TGTGCCAGCAGTTATTTAGAGGGCTATGGCTACACCTTC. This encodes CASSYLEGYGYTF.

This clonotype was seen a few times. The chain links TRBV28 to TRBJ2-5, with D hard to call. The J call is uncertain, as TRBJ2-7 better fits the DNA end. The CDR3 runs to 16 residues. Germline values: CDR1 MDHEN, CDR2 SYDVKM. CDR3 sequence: CASRPRIWPPDYEQYF. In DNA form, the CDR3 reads TGTGCCAGCAGACCACGTATTTGGCCACCAGACTACGAGCAGTACTTC.

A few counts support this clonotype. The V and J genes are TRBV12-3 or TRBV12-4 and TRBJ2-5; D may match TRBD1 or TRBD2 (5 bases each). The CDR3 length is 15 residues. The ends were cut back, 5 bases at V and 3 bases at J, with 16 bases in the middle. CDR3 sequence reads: CASSPEGRGKETQYF. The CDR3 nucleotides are TGTGCCAGCAGTCCCGAGGGGCGCGGCAAAGAGACCCAGTACTTC.

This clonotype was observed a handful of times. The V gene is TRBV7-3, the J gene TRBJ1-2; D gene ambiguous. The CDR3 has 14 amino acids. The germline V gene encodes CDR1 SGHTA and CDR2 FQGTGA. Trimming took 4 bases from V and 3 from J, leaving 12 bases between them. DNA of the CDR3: TGTGCCAGCAGCTCTGCCCCAGGAGACTATGGCTACACCTTC. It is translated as CASSSAPGDYGYTF.

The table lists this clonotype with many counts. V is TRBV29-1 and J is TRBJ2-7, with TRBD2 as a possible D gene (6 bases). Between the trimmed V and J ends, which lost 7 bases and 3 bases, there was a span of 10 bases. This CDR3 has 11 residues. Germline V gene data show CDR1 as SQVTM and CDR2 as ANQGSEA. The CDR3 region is CSAEGGYEQYF. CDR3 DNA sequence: TGCAGCGCTGAGGGAGGCTACGAGCAGTACTTC.

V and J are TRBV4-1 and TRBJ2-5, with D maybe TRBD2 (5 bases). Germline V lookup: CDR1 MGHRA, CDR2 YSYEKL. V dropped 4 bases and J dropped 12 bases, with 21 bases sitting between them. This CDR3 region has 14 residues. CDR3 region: CASSRQPGRGSEYF. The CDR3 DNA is TGCGCCAGCAGCCGTCAACCGGGTCGAGGGTCAGAGTACTTC.

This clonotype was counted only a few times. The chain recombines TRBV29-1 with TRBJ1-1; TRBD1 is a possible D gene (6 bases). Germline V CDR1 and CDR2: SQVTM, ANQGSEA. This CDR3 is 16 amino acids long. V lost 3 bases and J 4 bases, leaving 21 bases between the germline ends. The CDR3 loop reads CSVDGPLDSRGTEAFF. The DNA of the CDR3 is TGCAGCGTTGACGGGCCCCTGGACAGTCGCGGCACTGAAGCTTTCTTT.

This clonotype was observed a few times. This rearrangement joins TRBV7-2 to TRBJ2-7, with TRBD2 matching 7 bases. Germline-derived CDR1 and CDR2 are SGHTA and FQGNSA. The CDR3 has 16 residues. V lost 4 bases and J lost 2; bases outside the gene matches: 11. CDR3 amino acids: CASSSTTSGNPYEQYF. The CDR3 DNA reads TGTGCCAGCAGCTCCACCACCAGCGGGAATCCCTACGAGCAGTACTTC.

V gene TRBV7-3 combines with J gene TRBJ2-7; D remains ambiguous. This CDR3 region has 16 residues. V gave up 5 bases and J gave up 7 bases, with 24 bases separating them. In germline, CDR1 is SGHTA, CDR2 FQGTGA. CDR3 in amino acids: CASSPLPGANLYEQYF. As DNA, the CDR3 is TGTGCCAGCAGCCCCCTACCCGGAGCTAACCTTTATGAGCAGTACTTC. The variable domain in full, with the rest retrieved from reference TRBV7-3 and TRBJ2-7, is GAGVSQTPSNKVTEKGKYVELRCDPISGHTALYWYRQSLGQGPEFLIYFQGTGAADDSGLPNDRFFAVRPEGSVSTLKIQRTERGDSAVYLCASSPLPGANLYEQYFGPGTRLTVT.

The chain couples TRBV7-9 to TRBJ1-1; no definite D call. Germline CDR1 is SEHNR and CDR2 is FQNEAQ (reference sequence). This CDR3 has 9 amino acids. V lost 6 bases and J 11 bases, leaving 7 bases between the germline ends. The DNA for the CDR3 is TGTGCCAGCAGTGACCCGGCTTTCTTT. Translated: CASSDPAFF.

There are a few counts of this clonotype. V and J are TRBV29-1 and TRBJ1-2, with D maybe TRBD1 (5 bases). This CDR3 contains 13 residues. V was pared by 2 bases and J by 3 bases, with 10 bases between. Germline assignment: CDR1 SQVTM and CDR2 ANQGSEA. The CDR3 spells CSVEIDSYYGYTF. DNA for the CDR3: TGCAGCGTTGAAATTGACAGCTACTATGGCTACACCTTC.

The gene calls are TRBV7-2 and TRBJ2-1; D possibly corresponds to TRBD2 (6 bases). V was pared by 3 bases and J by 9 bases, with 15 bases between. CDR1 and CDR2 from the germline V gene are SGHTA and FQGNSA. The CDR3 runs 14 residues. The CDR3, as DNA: TGTGCCAGCAGCTTCTTTCGGGAGAGAGGTGAGCAGTTCTTC. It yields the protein CASSFFRERGEQFF. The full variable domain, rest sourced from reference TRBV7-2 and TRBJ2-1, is GAGVSQSPSNKVTEKGKDVELRCDPISGHTALYWYRQSLGQGLEFLIYFQGNSAPDKSGLPSDRFSAERTGGSVSTLTIQRTQQEDSAVYLCASSFFRERGEQFFGPGTRLTVL.

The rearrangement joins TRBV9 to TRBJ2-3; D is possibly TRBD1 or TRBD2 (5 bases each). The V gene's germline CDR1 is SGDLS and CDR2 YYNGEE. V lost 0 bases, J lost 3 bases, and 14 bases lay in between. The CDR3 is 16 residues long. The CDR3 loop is CASSVVGGLETDTQYF. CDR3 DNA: TGTGCCAGCAGCGTAGTTGGGGGTCTTGAAACAGATACGCAGTATTTT. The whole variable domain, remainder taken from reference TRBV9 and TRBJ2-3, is DSGVTQTPKHLITATGQRVTLRCSPRSGDLSVYWYQQSLDQGLQFLIQYYNGEERAKGNILERFSAQQFPDLHSELNLSSLELGDSALYFCASSVVGGLETDTQYFGPGTRLTVL.

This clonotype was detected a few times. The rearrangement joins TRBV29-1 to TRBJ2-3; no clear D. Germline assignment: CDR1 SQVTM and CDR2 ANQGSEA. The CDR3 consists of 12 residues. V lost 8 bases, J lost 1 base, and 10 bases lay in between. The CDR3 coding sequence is TGCAGCTGTAACAGAGGCACAGATACGCAGTATTTT. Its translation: CSCNRGTDTQYF.

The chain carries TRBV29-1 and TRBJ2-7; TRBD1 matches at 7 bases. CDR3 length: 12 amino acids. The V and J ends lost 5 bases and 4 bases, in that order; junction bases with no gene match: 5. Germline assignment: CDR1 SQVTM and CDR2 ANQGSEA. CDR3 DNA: TGCAGCGTTCGACAGGGAAGATACGAGCAGTACTTC. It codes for CSVRQGRYEQYF.

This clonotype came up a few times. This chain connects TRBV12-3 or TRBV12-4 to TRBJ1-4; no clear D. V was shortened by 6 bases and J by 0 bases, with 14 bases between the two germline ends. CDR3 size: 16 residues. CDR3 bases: TGTGCCAGCAGCTACTCGCCACGAGCAACTAATGAAAAACTGTTTTTT. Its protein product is CASSYSPRATNEKLFF.

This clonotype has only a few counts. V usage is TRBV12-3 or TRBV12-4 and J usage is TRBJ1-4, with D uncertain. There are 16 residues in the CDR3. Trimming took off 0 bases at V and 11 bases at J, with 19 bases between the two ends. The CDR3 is CASSLALFARPEKLFF. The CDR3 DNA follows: TGTGCCAGCAGTTTAGCGCTTTTCGCACGGCCTGAGAAACTGTTTTTT.

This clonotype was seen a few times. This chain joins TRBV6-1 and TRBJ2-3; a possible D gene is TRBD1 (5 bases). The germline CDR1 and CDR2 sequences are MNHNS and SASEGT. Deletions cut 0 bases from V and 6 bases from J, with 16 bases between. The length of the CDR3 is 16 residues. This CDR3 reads CASSEAPGRWRDTQYF. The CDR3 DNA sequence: TGTGCCAGCAGTGAAGCCCCAGGGCGTTGGCGGGATACGCAGTATTTT.

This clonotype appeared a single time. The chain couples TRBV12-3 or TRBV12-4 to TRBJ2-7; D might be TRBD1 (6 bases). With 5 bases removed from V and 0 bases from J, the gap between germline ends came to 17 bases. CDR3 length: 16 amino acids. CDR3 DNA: TGTGCCAGCAGTCCAGGGAACAGGGCCCTCTCCTACGAGCAGTACTTC. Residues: CASSPGNRALSYEQYF.